This T cell receptor beta chain is from a study of tumor-infiltrating lymphocytes in primary liver carcinoma (dated by TCRdb to about 2017). Notes on the research overall: Hepatocellular carcinoma (four) or combined HCC and intrahepatic cholangiocarcinoma (one) was present in the five patients, who were three men and two women aged 30 to 69 years. The five patients had tumors of stage T1-T3 N0M0, with maximum diameters ranging from roughly 4.2 to 11 cm. Roughly 3.5 to 8 million productive TCRbeta reads were obtained per sample, and no significant difference in read depth was found between tissue types. Across five regions of each liver tumor, along with adjacent normal tissue and blood, the study brought together TCRbeta repertoire sequencing, expression microarrays and whole-exome sequencing. TCRbeta repertoire sequencing covered roughly 35 specimens from 5 patients: some 25 tumor regions, 5 adjacent noncancerous liver tissues and 5 peripheral blood samples. To link TCRbeta repertoire diversity with the local molecular phenotype, the approximately 25 tumor region samples were profiled using Agilent mRNA microarrays. High reproducibility was observed for the technical replicate repertoires, with mean shared-clone rates around 0.89 and correlation coefficients above 0.95. The paper's findings and limits, for the study overall: The study included only five patients, and the authors note findings should be validated in a larger study. Comparison of CD4+ and CD8+ T cell repertoires was precluded by the use of bulk unsorted samples. Because only the TCR beta chain was sequenced and unpaired alpha chains were not captured, true repertoire diversity is likely underestimated. Just about 7.5-25% of top clones turned up in all five regions of a tumor, which suggests spatial heterogeneity among tumor-infiltrating T cells. Compared with blood, tumors had a significantly larger share of the repertoire taken up by the top 250 clones (p = 0.039). Repertoire overlap was higher between tumor regions (mean roughly 35%) than tumor-adjacent (17%) or tumor-blood (14%) pairs, consistent with antigen-driven expansion.

As to this clonotype: Which antigen it targets is not known. One end of the junction varies from germline; a read error may be responsible.

Per the germline V gene, SGHAT is the CDR1 and FQNNGV is the CDR2. The CDR3 measures 14 amino acids from cysteine to phenylalanine. Just the 42-base CDR3 DNA is kept, in frame starting at base 1. Total RNA and DNA were co-extracted without cell sorting from around 20-30 mg of bulk tissue using the AllPrep DNA/RNA mini kit. Between late 2015 and March 2016, about 5 patients in China with histopathologically diagnosed primary liver carcinoma had their tumors surgically resected. At the time of sampling, the patients were treatment-naive and had chronic HBV infection. Five spatially separated regions were sampled per tumor: superior, inferior, left-lateral and right-lateral poles, plus the tumor centre. According to histology, viable tumor cells made up more than 85% of every tumor sample. Each fresh piece of tumor and adjacent tissue was cut in two, with one half stored in RNAlater at -80 degrees C and the other half sent for histology.

Starting from around 500 ng total RNA, TCRbeta-specific cDNA was produced by reverse transcription with a constant-region primer and ProtoScript II reverse transcriptase. TCRbeta libraries were built with three nested multiplex PCR rounds, a slightly modified ARM-PCR procedure. The first two PCR rounds used multiplex TRBV1-TRBV30 forward primers with a Cbeta reverse primer, each for roughly 11 cycles. Sample barcodes and Illumina adapters were added in a final 25-cycle PCR using Deep VentR polymerase. Amplicons of 200-500 bp were gel-purified with a QIAquick gel extraction kit before sequencing. TCRbeta amplicons were sequenced on an Illumina HiSeq 2500 with 250-bp paired-end reads. In the paper's pipeline: Reads were quality-trimmed with Trimmomatic v0.33, and paired reads were merged with FLASH v1.2.11 to recover full CDR3 sequences. MiGEC v1.2.1b assigned V, D and J germline segments to the rearranged TCRbeta sequences. Clonotype statistics and Shannon-Wiener diversity indices were calculated with VDJtools v1.0.0. To cut down on sampling bias, every analysis after diversity analysis relied on just the 250 most abundant clonotypes from each sample. Clones were called with MiXCR by TCRdb after fastp trimmed the public reads at Q25, and only in-frame beta chains were retained. Rows with a matching CDR3 protein are joined into one entry that keeps the most common DNA and genes. The V and J calls come from TCRdb's annotation, not from the publication. Recorded for this sample are tens of thousands of distinct CDR3 sequences; approximately 72% of them occurred a single time. Just under 20% of the sample is taken by the ten largest.

The clonotype comes from a middle-aged man with primary liver carcinoma and hepatitis B virus infection. Sequencing input: liver tumor tissue from sampling region 1. The sample's cell subset or site, from its label and the paper: tumor region T1, superior pole. The chain employs TRBV11-2 and TRBJ1-5; the D gene is perhaps TRBD1, from 5 matching bases. The CDR3 protein: CTNSDLDTGQPQHF. Here is the DNA: TGTACCAACAGCGACCTAGACACAGGTCAGCCCCAGCACTTT. The variable domain in full, with residues beyond the CDR3 obtained from the reference TRBV11-2 and TRBJ1-5 genes, is EAGVAQSPRYKIIEKRQSVAFWCNPISGHATLYWYQQILGQGPKLLIQFQNNGVVDDSQLPKDRFSAERLKGVDSTLKIQPAKLEDSAVYLCTNSDLDTGQPQHFGDGTRLSIL.